The 8 T cell receptor beta chains below come from one sample, sequenced in a study of blood T cell repertoires in COVID-19. The repertoire was sequenced with immunoSEQ multiplex PCR; TCRdb's copy has only in-frame clones and lacks some. The table includes about 130,000 clones, around 81% detected once. The sample taken for sequencing was peripheral blood. All receptors derive from a man in his fifties or sixties with acute or convalescent COVID-19.

The chain couples TRBV5-1 to TRBJ2-5; TRBD2 aligns across 7 bases. This CDR3 region has 15 residues. Looked up from germline, CDR1 is SGHRS and CDR2 is YFSETQ. Trimming cost V 4 bases and J 4 bases; bases outside gene matches: 10. As DNA, the CDR3 is TGCGCCAGCAGCCCCTCGGGGGGAGTGGTAGAGACCCAGTACTTC. Translated, it gives CASSPSGGVVETQYF.

V is TRBV7-2 and J is TRBJ1-1; 8 bases are a match to TRBD1. Trimming removed 3 bases from V and 4 bases from J; junction bases left unmatched: 4. The CDR3 has 14 amino acids. CDR1 is SGHTA and CDR2 is FQGNSA in the germline V gene. CDR3 sequence: CASSFTTGGTEAFF. The CDR3 nucleotides read TGTGCCAGCAGCTTTACTACAGGGGGCACTGAAGCTTTCTTT.

The chain joins TRBV6-1 to TRBJ2-3; TRBD2 agrees at 8 bases. The junction had 9 bases not matched to a gene; V was cut back by 4 bases and J by 3 bases. In germline, CDR1 is MNHNS, CDR2 SASEGT. The CDR3 covers 16 residues. CDR3 residues: CASSVGGASGTDTQYF. The CDR3 DNA reads TGTGCCAGCAGTGTAGGGGGGGCTAGCGGGACAGATACGCAGTATTTT.

V usage is TRBV28 and J usage is TRBJ1-3, with 7 bases identical to TRBD1. V dropped 8 bases and J dropped 1; count of bases not matched to a gene: 5. CDR3 size: 14 residues. CDR1 and CDR2 (germline): MDHEN, SYDVKM. CDR3 protein: CASGQDYSGNTIYF. CDR3 in DNA: TGTGCCAGCGGACAGGACTATTCTGGAAACACCATATATTTT.

The chain joins TRBV7-9 to TRBJ2-7, with 7 bases matching TRBD1. Germline V gives CDR1 SEHNR, CDR2 FQNEAQ (reference sequence). This CDR3 is built from 15 residues. V shed 5 bases, J shed 6 bases, and the junction held 13 bases outside the gene matches. The CDR3 region has the DNA TGTGCCAGCAGCCAACCGACAGGGTCCCTCCTCGAGCAGTACTTC. It encodes CASSQPTGSLLEQYF. Supplemented by reference TRBV7-9 and TRBJ2-7, the full variable domain reads DTGVSQNPRHKITKRGQNVTFRCDPISEHNRLYWYRQTLGQGPEFLTYFQNEAQLEKSRLLSDRFSAERPKGSFSTLEIQRTEQGDSAMYLCASSQPTGSLLEQYFGPGTRLTVT.

J is TRBJ1-5 and V is TRBV24-1; D unresolved. V was cut by 4 bases and J by 0 bases, with 6 bases left in between. Germline lookup yields CDR1 KGHDR and CDR2 SFDVKD. This CDR3 is built from 14 residues. The CDR3 is CATSDSYSNQPQHF. For the CDR3, the DNA is TGTGCCACCAGTGACAGTTATAGCAATCAGCCCCAGCATTTT.

This clone was recorded only once. This chain uses TRBV9 with TRBJ2-3, with a possible D match to TRBD2 (6 bases). The CDR3 contains 15 residues. V lost 2 bases, J lost 2 bases, and 12 bases lay in between. Germline values: CDR1 SGDLS, CDR2 YYNGEE. This chain's CDR3 is CASSVSGRHTDTQYF. CDR3 DNA sequence: TGTGCCAGCAGCGTTTCCGGGAGACACACAGATACGCAGTATTTT. The whole variable domain, remainder taken from reference TRBV9 and TRBJ2-3, is DSGVTQTPKHLITATGQRVTLRCSPRSGDLSVYWYQQSLDQGLQFLIQYYNGEERAKGNILERFSAQQFPDLHSELNLSSLELGDSALYFCASSVSGRHTDTQYFGPGTRLTVL.

V gene TRBV25-1 combines with J gene TRBJ1-1; 9 bases agree with TRBD1. Unmatched junction bases numbered 6, after V lost 6 bases and J lost 4 bases. The germline gives CDR1 MGHDK, CDR2 SYGVNS. This CDR3 region has 14 residues. CDR3 sequence (DNA): TGTGCCAGCAGGTGGACAGGGGATTTCACTGAAGCTTTCTTT. This codes for CASRWTGDFTEAFF.